Shown below are 20 T cell receptor beta chains from a single sample sequenced in a study of naive and memory T cell subsets. The beta constant-region primer was an equimolar mix of two oligonucleotides covering TRBC1 and TRBC2. TCRdb reprocessed the UMI-ligation and nested PCR reads with MiXCR, giving one entry per CDR3 protein. The table shows around 40,000 distinct CDR3 sequences, with 10% to 15% occurring only once. The specimen was effector memory CD4+ T cells from blood. This sample's subset: effector memory, CD45RA- CD27-. These receptors originate from a human donor in good health.

This clonotype was counted many times. The genes are TRBV3-1 and TRBJ2-3; D ambiguous. This CDR3 contains 12 residues. V lost 1 base and J lost 4, with 3 bases in between. CDR1 LGHDT and CDR2 YNNKEL come from the germline V gene (reference sequence). CDR3 in amino acids: CASSQGPDTQYF. The CDR3 bases are TGTGCCAGCAGCCAAGGCCCAGATACGCAGTATTTT.

There are many counts of this clonotype. This chain links TRBV29-1 with TRBJ2-2, with D tentatively TRBD2 (6 bases). There are 18 residues in the CDR3. Germline V gives CDR1 SQVTM, CDR2 ANQGSEA. Trimming left V 6 bases short and J 8 bases short, with 31 bases between. Here the CDR3 reads CSVATGLYTYTGSGELFF. Written as DNA, the CDR3 is TGCAGCGTGGCAACAGGACTATACACCTACACCGGATCAGGGGAGCTGTTTTTT.

In its sample, this clonotype was seen a few times. The chain carries TRBV29-1 and TRBJ2-7, with 7 bases that match TRBD2. This CDR3 spans 16 amino acids. Germline CDR1 is SQVTM and CDR2 is ANQGSEA. The V and J ends lost 6 bases and 3 bases, in that order; junction bases with no gene match: 17. CDR3 nucleotides: TGCAGCGTGGGGAACCTAGGACGAGCGGGGAACTACGAGCAGTACTTC. Protein sequence: CSVGNLGRAGNYEQYF.

Many counts were recorded for this clonotype. The chain employs TRBV3-1 and TRBJ2-7; D might be TRBD2 (6 bases). The CDR3 length is 16 residues. V lost 0 bases and J 1 base, leaving 13 bases between the germline ends. Germline V gene sequence: CDR1 LGHDT, CDR2 YNNKEL (reference sequence). CDR3 in amino acids: CASSQEGGFGSYEQYF. In nucleotides, the CDR3 is TGTGCCAGCAGCCAAGAAGGAGGGTTTGGTTCCTACGAGCAGTACTTC.

The CDR3 is CASSSGQRYYEQYF. CDR3 bases: TGTGCCAGCAGCTCGGGACAGCGATACTACGAGCAGTACTTC. This chain connects TRBV5-4 to TRBJ2-7, with 7 bases fitting TRBD1. This CDR3 region has 14 residues. Trimming at V came to 3 bases and at J to 3 bases, leaving 6 bases not matched to a gene. Germline V lookup: CDR1 SGHNT, CDR2 YYREEE (reference sequence).

There are a few counts of this clonotype. A much bigger clone sits one base away, suggesting this may be a read error. The rearrangement links TRBV5-1 to TRBJ1-1; D gene uncertain. Germline V gene lookup returns CDR1 SGHRS and CDR2 YFSETQ. V shed 1 base and J shed 5 bases, with 6 bases lying between them. This CDR3 is 12 amino acids long. The DNA for the CDR3 is TGCGCCAGCAGCTTGCTGGGGACTGAAGCTTTCTTT. This encodes CASSLLGTEAFF.

The chain carries TRBV24-1 and TRBJ1-2; D gene uncertain. V lost 2 bases, J lost 8 bases, and 14 bases lay in between. CDR3 size: 14 residues. The germline gives CDR1 KGHDR, CDR2 SFDVKD. CDR3 sequence (DNA): TGTGCCACCAGTGATTACGGAGGGAGGGAAGGCTACACCTTC. It is translated as CATSDYGGREGYTF.

The chain carries TRBV12-3 or TRBV12-4 and TRBJ2-7; D not certain. The CDR3 loop spans 13 amino acids. Deletions cut 3 bases from V and 5 bases from J, with 11 bases between. CDR3 residues: CASSFSGSNEQYF. The DNA for the CDR3 is TGTGCCAGCAGTTTCTCGGGTTCCAACGAGCAGTACTTC.

This clonotype was recorded a few times. The chain uses TRBV21-1 and TRBJ2-5; TRBD1, the table's D call, was not compared with the DNA. TRBV21-1 is a listed pseudogene. There are 12 residues in the CDR3. As DNA, the CDR3 is TGTGCCACCCTAGACAGGGAAGAGACCCAGTACTTC. This gives the protein CATLDREETQYF.

This chain connects TRBV9 to TRBJ1-3; D ambiguous. CDR1 is SGDLS, CDR2 YYNGEE, per germline. This CDR3 comprises 14 residues. The ends were cut back, 4 bases at V and 1 base at J, with 9 bases in the middle. CDR3 bases: TGTGCCAGCAGCCGTTTGCGATCTGGAAACACCATATATTTT. Protein: CASSRLRSGNTIYF.

This clonotype was detected only a few times. The chain couples TRBV7-9 to TRBJ2-1; 15 positions agree with TRBD2. Germline CDR1 and CDR2: SEHNR and FQNEAQ (reference sequence). The CDR3 contains 18 residues. V gave up 5 bases and J gave up 3 bases; unmatched junction bases: 8. The CDR3: CASSQRTSGRARYNEQFF. In nucleotides, the CDR3 is TGTGCCAGCAGCCAGCGGACTAGCGGGAGGGCCCGCTACAATGAGCAGTTCTTC. Filled out from reference TRBV7-9 and TRBJ2-1, the complete variable domain reads DTGVSQNPRHKITKRGQNVTFRCDPISEHNRLYWYRQTLGQGPEFLTYFQNEAQLEKSRLLSDRFSAERPKGSFSTLEIQRTEQGDSAMYLCASSQRTSGRARYNEQFFGPGTRLTVL.

The table lists this clonotype with a count of one. The chain links TRBV19 to TRBJ2-5; possibly TRBD1 or TRBD2 for D (5 bases each). Trimming cost V 2 bases and J 7 bases, with 20 bases left between them. CDR3 length: 16 residues. Germline CDR1 is LNHDA and CDR2 is SQIVND (reference sequence). Written as DNA, the CDR3 is TGTGCCAGTAGTATATTCCCAGGGAGTAACGCGGGGACCCAGTACTTC. This gives the protein CASSIFPGSNAGTQYF.

By sample share, this clonotype is medium-sized (0.01 to 0.1%). The chain combines TRBV4-1 with TRBJ1-1, with a tentative D call TRBD1 (5 bases). Germline CDR1 is MGHRA and CDR2 is YSYEKL. V gave up 0 bases and J gave up 1 base, with 9 bases separating them. The CDR3 spans 15 residues. CDR3 DNA sequence: TGCGCCAGCAGCCAAGAGGGGCCGCAGAACACTGAAGCTTTCTTT. It yields the protein CASSQEGPQNTEAFF.

This chain uses TRBV15 with TRBJ2-4; 7 bases agree with TRBD1. J was trimmed by 5 bases and V by 0 bases; bases with no gene match: 7. This CDR3 has 16 residues. Germline CDR1 reads LNHNV; CDR2 reads YYDKDF (reference sequence). The CDR3 bases are TGTGCCACCAGCAGAGATGGTGGAACAGGGGAAAACATTCAGTACTTC. Its protein is CATSRDGGTGENIQYF.

This clonotype was counted between two and nine times. CDR3 DNA sequence: TGTGCCAGCAGTCCCTCGAGGCGGCTTAACACCGGGGAGCTGTTTTTT. Translation: CASSPSRRLNTGELFF. This chain links TRBV12-3 or TRBV12-4 with TRBJ2-2; no firm D call. V dropped 5 bases and J dropped 2 bases, with 15 bases sitting between them. The CDR3 extends over 16 amino acids.

The genes are TRBV5-1 and TRBJ1-4; 7 positions agree with TRBD1. In germline, CDR1 is SGHRS, CDR2 YFSETQ. This CDR3 has 16 residues. With 4 bases clipped from V and 0 bases from J, the junction kept 6 bases outside the gene matches. The CDR3 is CASSPTGQATNEKLFF. Here the CDR3 DNA reads TGCGCCAGCAGCCCAACCGGACAGGCAACTAATGAAAAACTGTTTTTT.

There are a few counts of this clonotype. The rearrangement joins TRBV3-1 to TRBJ1-2, with D unclear. Trimming shortened V by 6 bases and J by 5 bases, and 16 bases separated the two germline ends. Germline V lookup: CDR1 LGHDT, CDR2 YNNKEL (reference sequence). The CDR3 is made up of 14 amino acids. The CDR3 reads CASSPGPEGYGYTF. The CDR3 DNA reads as TGTGCCAGCAGTCCGGGCCCAGAAGGATATGGCTACACCTTC.

The chain employs TRBV6-5 and TRBJ1-3; D not resolved. Deletions cut 3 bases from V and 4 bases from J, with 13 bases between. The length of the CDR3 is 15 residues. The V gene's germline CDR1 is MNHEY and CDR2 SVGAGI. The CDR3: CASSYGAETGNTIYF. In DNA form, the CDR3 reads TGTGCCAGCAGTTATGGAGCAGAAACGGGAAACACCATATATTTT.

This clonotype was seen ten or more times. The V gene is TRBV4-2, the J gene TRBJ2-1, with no clear D. V was pared by 4 bases and J by 0 bases, with 16 bases between. CDR1 is LGHNA, CDR2 YNFKEQ, per germline. The CDR3 is 17 amino acids. CDR3 region: CASSPRLGRSSYNEQFF. The CDR3 nucleotides read TGTGCCAGCAGCCCCCGACTGGGCCGGAGCTCCTACAATGAGCAGTTCTTC.

This clonotype occurred a few times. J is TRBJ2-2 and V is TRBV20-1; perhaps TRBD2 as D (6 bases). This CDR3 spans 14 amino acids. From germline, CDR1 is DFQATT and CDR2 SNEGSKA (reference sequence). The V gene lost 5 bases and the J gene lost 6 bases, with 16 bases spanning the gap. The CDR3: CSAPAGGFSGELFF. The DNA for the CDR3 is TGCAGTGCTCCAGCGGGCGGGTTCTCCGGGGAGCTGTTTTTT.